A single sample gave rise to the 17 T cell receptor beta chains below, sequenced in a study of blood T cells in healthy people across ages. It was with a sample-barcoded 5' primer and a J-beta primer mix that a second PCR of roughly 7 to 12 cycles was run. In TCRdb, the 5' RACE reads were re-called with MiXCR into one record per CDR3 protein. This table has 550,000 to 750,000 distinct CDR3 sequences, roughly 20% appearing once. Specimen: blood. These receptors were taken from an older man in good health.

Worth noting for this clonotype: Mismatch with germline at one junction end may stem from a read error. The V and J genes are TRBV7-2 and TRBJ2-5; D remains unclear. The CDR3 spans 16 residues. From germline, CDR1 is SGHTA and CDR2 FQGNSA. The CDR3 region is CASSSTVRVREEAQYF. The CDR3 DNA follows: TGTGCCAGCAGTTCCACAGTTAGGGTCAGAGAAGAGGCCCAGTACTTC.

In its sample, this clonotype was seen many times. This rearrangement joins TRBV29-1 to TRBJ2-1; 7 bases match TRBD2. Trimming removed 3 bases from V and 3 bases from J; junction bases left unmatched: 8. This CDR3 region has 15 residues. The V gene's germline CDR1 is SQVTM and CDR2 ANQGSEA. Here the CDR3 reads CSVEGWRENYNEQFF. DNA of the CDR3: TGCAGCGTTGAGGGTTGGCGGGAGAACTACAATGAGCAGTTCTTC.

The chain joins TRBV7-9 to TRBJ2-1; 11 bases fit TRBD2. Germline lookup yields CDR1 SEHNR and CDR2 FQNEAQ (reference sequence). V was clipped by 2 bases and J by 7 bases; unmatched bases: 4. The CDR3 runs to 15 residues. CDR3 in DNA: TGTGCCAGCAGCTTAACTAGCGGGAGAAGGAATGAGCAGTTCTTC. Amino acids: CASSLTSGRRNEQFF.

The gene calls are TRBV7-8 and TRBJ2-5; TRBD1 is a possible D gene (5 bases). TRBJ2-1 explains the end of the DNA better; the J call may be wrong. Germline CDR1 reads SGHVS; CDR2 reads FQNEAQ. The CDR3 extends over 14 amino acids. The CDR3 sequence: CASSLADTAWEQFF. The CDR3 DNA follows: TGTGCCAGCAGCTTAGCGGACACGGCTTGGGAGCAGTTCTTC.

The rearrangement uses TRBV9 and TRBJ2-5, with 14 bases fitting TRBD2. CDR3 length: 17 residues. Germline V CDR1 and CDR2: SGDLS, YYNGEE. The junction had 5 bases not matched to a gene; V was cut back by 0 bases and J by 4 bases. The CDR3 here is CASSVGPGLAGVETQYF. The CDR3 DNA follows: TGTGCCAGCAGCGTAGGTCCGGGACTAGCGGGAGTAGAGACCCAGTACTTC.

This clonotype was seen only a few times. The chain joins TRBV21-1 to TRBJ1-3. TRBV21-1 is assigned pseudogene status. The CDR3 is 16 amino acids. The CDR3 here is CASLKWEANSGNTIYF. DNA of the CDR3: TGTGCCAGCCTGAAGTGGGAGGCCAACTCTGGAAACACCATATATTTT.

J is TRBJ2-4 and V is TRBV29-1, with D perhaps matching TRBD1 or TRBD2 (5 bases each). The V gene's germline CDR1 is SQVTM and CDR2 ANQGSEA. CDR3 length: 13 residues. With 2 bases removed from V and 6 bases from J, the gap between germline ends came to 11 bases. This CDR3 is CSVELGDRNIQYF. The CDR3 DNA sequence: TGCAGCGTTGAATTGGGGGATCGAAACATTCAGTACTTC.

The CDR3 DNA sequence: TGTGCCAGCAGCTTAGCTACAGCGGGGGGCTACGAGCAGTACTTC. Protein: CASSLATAGGYEQYF. The rearrangement joins TRBV7-6 to TRBJ2-7, with 9 bases aligning to TRBD2. Germline-derived CDR1 and CDR2 are SGHVS and FNYEAQ. V lost 0 bases to trimming and J lost 3 bases; unmatched junction nucleotides: 3. This CDR3 contains 15 residues.

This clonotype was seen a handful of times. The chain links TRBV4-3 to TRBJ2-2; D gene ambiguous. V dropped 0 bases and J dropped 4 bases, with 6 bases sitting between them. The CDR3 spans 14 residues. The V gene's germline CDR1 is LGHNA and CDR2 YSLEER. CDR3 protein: CASSQEIVTGELFF. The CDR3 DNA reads TGCGCCAGCAGCCAAGAGATAGTCACCGGGGAGCTGTTTTTT.

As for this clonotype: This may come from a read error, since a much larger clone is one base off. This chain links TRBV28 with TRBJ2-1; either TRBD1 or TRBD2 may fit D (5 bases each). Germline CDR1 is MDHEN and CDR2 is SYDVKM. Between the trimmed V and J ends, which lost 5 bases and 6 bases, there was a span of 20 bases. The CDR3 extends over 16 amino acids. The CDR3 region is CASSPYGDPTCNEQFF. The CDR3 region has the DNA TGTGCCAGCAGTCCTTATGGGGACCCGACATGCAATGAGCAGTTCTTC.

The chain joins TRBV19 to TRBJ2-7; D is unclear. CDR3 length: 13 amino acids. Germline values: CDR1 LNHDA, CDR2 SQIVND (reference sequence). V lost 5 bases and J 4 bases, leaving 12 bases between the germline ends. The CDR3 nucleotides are TGTGCCAGTAGTGGTGACGGAATTTACGAGCAGTACTTC. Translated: CASSGDGIYEQYF.

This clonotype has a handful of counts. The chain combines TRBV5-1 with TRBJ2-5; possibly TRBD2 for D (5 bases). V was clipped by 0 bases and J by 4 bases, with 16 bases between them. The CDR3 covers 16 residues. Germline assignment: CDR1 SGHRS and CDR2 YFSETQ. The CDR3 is CASSLESSAGSETQYF. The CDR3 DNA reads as TGCGCCAGCAGCTTGGAAAGCTCTGCGGGTTCAGAGACCCAGTACTTC.

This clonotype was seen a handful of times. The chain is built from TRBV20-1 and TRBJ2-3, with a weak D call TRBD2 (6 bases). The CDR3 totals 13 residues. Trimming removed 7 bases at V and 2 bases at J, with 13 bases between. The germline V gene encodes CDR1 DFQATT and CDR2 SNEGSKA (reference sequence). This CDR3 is CSVRGGNTDTQYF. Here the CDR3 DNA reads TGCAGTGTTCGGGGCGGGAACACAGATACGCAGTATTTT.

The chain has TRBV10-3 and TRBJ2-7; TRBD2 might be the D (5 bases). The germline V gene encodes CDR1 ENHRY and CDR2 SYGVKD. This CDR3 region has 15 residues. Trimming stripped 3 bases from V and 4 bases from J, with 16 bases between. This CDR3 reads CAISDPRLAQYEQYF. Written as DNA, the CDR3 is TGTGCCATCAGTGACCCGCGGCTAGCTCAGTACGAGCAGTACTTC.

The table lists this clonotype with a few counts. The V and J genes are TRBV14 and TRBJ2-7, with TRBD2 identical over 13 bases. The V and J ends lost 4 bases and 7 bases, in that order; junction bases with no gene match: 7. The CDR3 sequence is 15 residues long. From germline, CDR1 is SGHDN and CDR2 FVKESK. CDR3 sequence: CASSPGLAGIEEQYF. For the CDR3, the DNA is TGTGCCAGCAGCCCGGGACTAGCGGGAATAGAAGAGCAGTACTTC.

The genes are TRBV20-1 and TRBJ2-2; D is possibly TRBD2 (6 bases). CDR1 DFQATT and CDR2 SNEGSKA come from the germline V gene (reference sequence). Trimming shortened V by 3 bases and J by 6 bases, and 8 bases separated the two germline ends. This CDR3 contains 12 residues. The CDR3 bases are TGCAGTGCTAGGGAGGGGTCCGGGGAGCTGTTTTTT. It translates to CSAREGSGELFF.

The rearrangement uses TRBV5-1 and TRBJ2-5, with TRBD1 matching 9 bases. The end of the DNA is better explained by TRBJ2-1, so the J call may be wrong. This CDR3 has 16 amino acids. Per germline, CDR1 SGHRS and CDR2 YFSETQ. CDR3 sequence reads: CASSPLGDRAHSEQFF. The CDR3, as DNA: TGCGCCAGCAGCCCCTTGGGGGACAGGGCCCACAGTGAGCAGTTCTTC.